This T cell receptor beta chain was recovered during a study of breast tumors, draining lymph nodes, adjacent tissues. Findings of the study overall: The lymph node origin of tumor T cells was framed as consistent with a hypothesis, not demonstrated. Tumor TCR diversity was below lymph nodes but above nontumor tissue. Most tumor T cells seemingly derive from lymph node, then expand in tumor. Tumor and nontumor repertoires were significantly more similar in luminal-like than in basal-like breast cancer.

TCRdb redid the calling of the multiplex PCR reads with MiXCR, one entry per CDR3 protein. The repertoire holds approximately 180,000 distinct CDR3 sequences, with roughly 35% as singletons. Note on this clonotype: What it binds is not known. Lacking the conserved final phenylalanine or tryptophan, this CDR3 likely reflects a read error. No DNA is shown, since the ends of the CDR3 on it are uncertain; the CDR3 is the one TCRdb lists.

The lymph nodes were axillary draining lymph nodes from breast cancer patients. Sequences were obtained from axillary lymph node tissue. The sequence was obtained from a female donor with breast cancer. Some clones in this sample may be carry-over from other donors' samples.

The CDR3 is CASSQLGQAGNEQLL. The V and J genes are TRBV7-3 and TRBJ2-1; no check of the table's D call, TRBD1, against the DNA was made. The CDR3 spans 15 amino acids, including both terminal residues. Germline CDR1 and CDR2: SGHTA and FQGTGA.